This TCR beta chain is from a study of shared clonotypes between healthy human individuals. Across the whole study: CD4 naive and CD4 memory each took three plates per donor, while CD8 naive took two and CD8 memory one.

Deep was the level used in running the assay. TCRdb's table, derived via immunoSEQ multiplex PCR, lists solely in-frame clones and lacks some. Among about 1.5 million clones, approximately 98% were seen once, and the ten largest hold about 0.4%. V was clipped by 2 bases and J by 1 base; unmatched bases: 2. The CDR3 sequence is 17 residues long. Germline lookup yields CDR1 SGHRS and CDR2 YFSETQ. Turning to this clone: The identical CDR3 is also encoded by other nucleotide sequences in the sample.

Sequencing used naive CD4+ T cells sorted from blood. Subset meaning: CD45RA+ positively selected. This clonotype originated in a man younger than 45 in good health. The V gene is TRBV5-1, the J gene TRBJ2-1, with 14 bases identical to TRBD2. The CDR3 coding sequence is TGCGCCAGCAGCTTAGGACTAGCGGGAGGATCCTACAATGAGCAGTTCTTC. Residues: CASSLGLAGGSYNEQFF. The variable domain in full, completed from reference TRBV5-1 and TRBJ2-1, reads KAGVTQTPRYLIKTRGQQVTLSCSPISGHRSVSWYQQTPGQGLQFLFEYFSETQRNKGNFPGRFSGRQFSNSRSEMNVSTLELGDSALYLCASSLGLAGGSYNEQFFGPGTRLTVL.